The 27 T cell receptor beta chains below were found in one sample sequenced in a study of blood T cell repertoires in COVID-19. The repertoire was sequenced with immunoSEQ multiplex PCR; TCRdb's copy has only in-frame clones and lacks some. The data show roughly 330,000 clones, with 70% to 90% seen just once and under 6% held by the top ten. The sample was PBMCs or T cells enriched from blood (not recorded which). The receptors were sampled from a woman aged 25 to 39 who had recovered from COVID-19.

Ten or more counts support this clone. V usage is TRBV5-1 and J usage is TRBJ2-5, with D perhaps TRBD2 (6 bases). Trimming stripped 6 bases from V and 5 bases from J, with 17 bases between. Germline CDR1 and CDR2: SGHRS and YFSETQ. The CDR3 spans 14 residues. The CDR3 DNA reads TGCGCCAGCACCCAAGGAGGGCTAGGGGAGACCCAGTACTTC. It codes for CASTQGGLGETQYF.

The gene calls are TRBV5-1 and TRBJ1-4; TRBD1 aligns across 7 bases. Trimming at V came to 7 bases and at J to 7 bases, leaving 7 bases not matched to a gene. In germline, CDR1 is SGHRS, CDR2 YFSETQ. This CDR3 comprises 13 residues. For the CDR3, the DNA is TGCGCCAGCGCGACAGGGCCGGGTGAAAAACTGTTTTTT. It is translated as CASATGPGEKLFF.

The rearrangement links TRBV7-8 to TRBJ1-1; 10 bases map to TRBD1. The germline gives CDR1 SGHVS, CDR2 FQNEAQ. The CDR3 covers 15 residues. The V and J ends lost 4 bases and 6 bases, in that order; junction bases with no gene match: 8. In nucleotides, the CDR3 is TGTGCCAGCAGCTCCCAGGGGGACAGGGGAGCTGAAGCTTTCTTT. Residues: CASSSQGDRGAEAFF.

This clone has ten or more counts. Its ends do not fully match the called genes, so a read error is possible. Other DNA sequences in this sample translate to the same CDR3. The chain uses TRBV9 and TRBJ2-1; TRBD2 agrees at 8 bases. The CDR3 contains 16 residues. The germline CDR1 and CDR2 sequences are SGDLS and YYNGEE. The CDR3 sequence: CARSVGGSGGGNEQFF. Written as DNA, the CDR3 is TGTGCCCGCAGCGTAGGGGGGAGCGGGGGAGGCAATGAGCAGTTCTTC.

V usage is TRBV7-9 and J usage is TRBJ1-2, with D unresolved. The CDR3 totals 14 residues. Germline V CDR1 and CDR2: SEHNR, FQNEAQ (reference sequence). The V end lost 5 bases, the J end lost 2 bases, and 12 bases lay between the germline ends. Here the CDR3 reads CASSRVAINYGYTF. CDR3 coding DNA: TGTGCCAGCAGCCGTGTGGCAATCAACTATGGCTACACCTTC. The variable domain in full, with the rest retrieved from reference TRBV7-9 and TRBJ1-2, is DTGVSQNPRHKITKRGQNVTFRCDPISEHNRLYWYRQTLGQGPEFLTYFQNEAQLEKSRLLSDRFSAERPKGSFSTLEIQRTEQGDSAMYLCASSRVAINYGYTFGSGTRLTVV.

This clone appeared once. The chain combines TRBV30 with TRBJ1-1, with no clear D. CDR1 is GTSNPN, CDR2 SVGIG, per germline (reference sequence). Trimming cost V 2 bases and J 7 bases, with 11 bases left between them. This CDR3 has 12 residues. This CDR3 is CAWSPDGSEAFF. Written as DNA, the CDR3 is TGTGCCTGGAGTCCGGACGGGAGTGAAGCTTTCTTT.

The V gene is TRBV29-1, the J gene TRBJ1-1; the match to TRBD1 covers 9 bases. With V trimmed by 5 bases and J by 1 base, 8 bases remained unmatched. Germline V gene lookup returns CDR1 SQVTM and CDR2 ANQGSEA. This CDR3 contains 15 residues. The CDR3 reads CSVRENRGPNTEAFF. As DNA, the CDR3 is TGCAGCGTTCGGGAAAACAGGGGGCCGAACACTGAAGCTTTCTTT.

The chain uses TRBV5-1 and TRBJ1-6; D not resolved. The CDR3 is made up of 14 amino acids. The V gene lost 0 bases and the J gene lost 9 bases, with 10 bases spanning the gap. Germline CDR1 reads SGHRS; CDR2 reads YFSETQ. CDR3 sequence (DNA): TGCGCCAGCAGCTTGGGGGTGGAGGGTTCACCCCTCCACTTT. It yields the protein CASSLGVEGSPLHF.

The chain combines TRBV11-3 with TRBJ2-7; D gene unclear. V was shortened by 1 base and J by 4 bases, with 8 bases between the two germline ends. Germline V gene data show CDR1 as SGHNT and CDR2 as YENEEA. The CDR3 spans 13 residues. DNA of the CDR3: TGTGCCAGCAGCTTAGCCCCGACATACGAGCAGTACTTC. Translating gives CASSLAPTYEQYF.

The CDR3 DNA reads as TGTGCCACATTCGGACTCTCTGGGGCCAACGTCCTGACTTTC. Protein: CATFGLSGANVLTF. This chain connects TRBV15 to TRBJ2-6, with D possibly matching TRBD2 (5 bases). This CDR3 is built from 14 residues. V lost 9 bases and J lost 0, with 9 bases in between. Germline assignment: CDR1 LNHNV and CDR2 YYDKDF (reference sequence).

The CDR3 DNA is TGCGCCAGCAAGGGGGAAGAAGAGACCCAGTACTTC. Protein product: CASKGEEETQYF. This sequence joins TRBV5-1 and TRBJ2-5, with D perhaps TRBD1 (6 bases). In germline, CDR1 is SGHRS, CDR2 YFSETQ. Trimming shortened V by 6 bases and J by 3 bases, and 9 bases separated the two germline ends. The CDR3 covers 12 residues.

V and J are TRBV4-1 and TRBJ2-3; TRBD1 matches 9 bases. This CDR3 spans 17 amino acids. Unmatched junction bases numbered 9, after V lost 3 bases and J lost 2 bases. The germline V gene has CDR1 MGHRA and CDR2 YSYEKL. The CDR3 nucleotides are TGCGCCAGCAGCCATGAAAAAGGGACAGGGAACACAGATACGCAGTATTTT. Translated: CASSHEKGTGNTDTQYF.

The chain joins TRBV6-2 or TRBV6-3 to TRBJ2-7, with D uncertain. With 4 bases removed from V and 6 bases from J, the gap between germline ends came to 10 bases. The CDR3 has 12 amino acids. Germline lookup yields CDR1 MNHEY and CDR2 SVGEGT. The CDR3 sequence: CASSSLSLEQYF. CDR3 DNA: TGTGCCAGCAGTTCCCTATCCCTCGAGCAGTACTTC.

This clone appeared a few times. CDR3 in amino acids: CASSYPGQTYEQYF. The DNA of the CDR3 is TGTGCCAGCAGCTACCCGGGACAGACCTACGAGCAGTACTTC. The genes are TRBV7-9 and TRBJ2-7, with 7 bases fitting TRBD1. Germline assignment: CDR1 SEHNR and CDR2 FQNEAQ (reference sequence). Trimming at V came to 4 bases and at J to 2 bases, leaving 5 bases not matched to a gene. The CDR3 spans 14 residues.

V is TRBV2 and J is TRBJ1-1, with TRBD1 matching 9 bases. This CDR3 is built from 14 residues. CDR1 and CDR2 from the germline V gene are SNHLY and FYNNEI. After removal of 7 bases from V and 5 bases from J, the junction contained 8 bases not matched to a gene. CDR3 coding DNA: TGTGCCAGCACTCCACAGGGGGCTCGGACTGAAGCTTTCTTT. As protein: CASTPQGARTEAFF. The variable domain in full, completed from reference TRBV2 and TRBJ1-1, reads EPEVTQTPSHQVTQMGQEVILRCVPISNHLYFYWYRQILGQKVEFLVSFYNNEISEKSEIFDDQFSVERPDGSNFTLKIRSTKLEDSAMYFCASTPQGARTEAFFGQGTRLTVV.

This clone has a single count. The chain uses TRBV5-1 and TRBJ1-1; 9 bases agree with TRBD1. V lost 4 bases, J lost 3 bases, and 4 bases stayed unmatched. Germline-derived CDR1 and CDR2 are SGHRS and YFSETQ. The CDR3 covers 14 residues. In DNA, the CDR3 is TGCGCCAGCAGCGCTGACAGGGGGGACACTGAAGCTTTCTTT. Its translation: CASSADRGDTEAFF.

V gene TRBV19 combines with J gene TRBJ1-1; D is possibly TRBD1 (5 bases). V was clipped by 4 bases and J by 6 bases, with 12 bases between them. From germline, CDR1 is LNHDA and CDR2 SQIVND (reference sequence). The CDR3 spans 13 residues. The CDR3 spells CASSTAQGSEAFF. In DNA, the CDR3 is TGTGCCAGTAGTACCGCCCAGGGCTCTGAAGCTTTCTTT. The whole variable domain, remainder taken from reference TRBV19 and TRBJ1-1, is DGGITQSPKYLFRKEGQNVTLSCEQNLNHDAMYWYRQDPGQGLRLIYYSQIVNDFQKGDIAEGYSVSREKKESFPLTVTSAQKNPTAFYLCASSTAQGSEAFFGQGTRLTVV.

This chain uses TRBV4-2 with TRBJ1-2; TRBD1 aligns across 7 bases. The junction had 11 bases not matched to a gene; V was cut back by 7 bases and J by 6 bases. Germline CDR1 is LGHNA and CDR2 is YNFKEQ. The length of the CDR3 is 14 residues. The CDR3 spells CASTTYTGQHGYTF. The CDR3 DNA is TGTGCCAGCACCACATATACGGGACAGCATGGCTACACCTTC.

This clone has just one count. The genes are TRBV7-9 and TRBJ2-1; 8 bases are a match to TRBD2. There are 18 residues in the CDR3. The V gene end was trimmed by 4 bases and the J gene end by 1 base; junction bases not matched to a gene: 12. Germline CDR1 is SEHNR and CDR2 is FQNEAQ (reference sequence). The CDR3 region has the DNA TGTGCCAGCAGCTCGGTAGGGCGGGGGGTGCGTTCCTACAATGAGCAGTTCTTC. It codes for CASSSVGRGVRSYNEQFF.

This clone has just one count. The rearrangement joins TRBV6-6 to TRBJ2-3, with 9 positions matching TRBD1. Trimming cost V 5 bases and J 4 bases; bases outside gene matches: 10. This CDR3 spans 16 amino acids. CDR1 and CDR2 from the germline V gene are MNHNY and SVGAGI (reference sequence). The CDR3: CASSPNRGQVADTQYF. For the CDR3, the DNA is TGTGCCAGCAGTCCCAACAGGGGGCAGGTCGCAGATACGCAGTATTTT.

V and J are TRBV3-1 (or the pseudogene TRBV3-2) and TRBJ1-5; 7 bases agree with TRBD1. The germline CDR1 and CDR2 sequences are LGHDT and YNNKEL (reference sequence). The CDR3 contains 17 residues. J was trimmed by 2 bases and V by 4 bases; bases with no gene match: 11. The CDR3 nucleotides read TGTGCCAGCAGCCCACACCGTTCTGACAGGGGCAATCAGCCCCAGCATTTT. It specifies CASSPHRSDRGNQPQHF.

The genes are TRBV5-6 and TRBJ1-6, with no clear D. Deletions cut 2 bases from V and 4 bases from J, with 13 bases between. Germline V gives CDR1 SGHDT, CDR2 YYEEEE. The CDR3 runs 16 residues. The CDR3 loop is CASSFWSRTYNSPLHF. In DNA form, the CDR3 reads TGTGCCAGCAGCTTTTGGTCGAGAACTTATAATTCACCCCTCCACTTT.

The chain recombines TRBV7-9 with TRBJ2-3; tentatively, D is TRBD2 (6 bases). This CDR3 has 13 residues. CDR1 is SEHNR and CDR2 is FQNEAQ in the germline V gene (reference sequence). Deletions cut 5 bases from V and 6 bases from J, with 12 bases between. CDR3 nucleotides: TGTGCCAGCAGCCCTAGCGCGTTGGATACGCAGTATTTT. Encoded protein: CASSPSALDTQYF. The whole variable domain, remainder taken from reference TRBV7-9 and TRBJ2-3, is DTGVSQNPRHKITKRGQNVTFRCDPISEHNRLYWYRQTLGQGPEFLTYFQNEAQLEKSRLLSDRFSAERPKGSFSTLEIQRTEQGDSAMYLCASSPSALDTQYFGPGTRLTVL.

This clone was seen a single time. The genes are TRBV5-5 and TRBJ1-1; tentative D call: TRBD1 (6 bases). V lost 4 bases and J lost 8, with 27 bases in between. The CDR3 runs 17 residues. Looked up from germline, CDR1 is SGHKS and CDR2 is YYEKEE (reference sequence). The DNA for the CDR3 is TGTGCCAGCAGCCTAACACGGGACACTGGACTGATTAACGAAGCTTTCTTT. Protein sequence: CASSLTRDTGLINEAFF. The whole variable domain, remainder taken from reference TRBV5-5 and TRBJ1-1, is DAGVTQSPTHLIKTRGQQVTLRCSPISGHKSVSWYQQVLGQGPQFIFQYYEKEERGRGNFPDRFSARQFPNYSSELNVNALLLGDSALYLCASSLTRDTGLINEAFFGQGTRLTVV.

CDR3 residues: CATSRDTAIYF. In DNA form, the CDR3 reads TGTGCCACCAGCAGAGACACGGCCATATATTTT. V gene TRBV15 combines with J gene TRBJ1-3; D unresolved. The CDR3 contains 11 residues. From germline, CDR1 is LNHNV and CDR2 YYDKDF (reference sequence). Trimming shortened V by 0 bases and J by 11 bases, and 5 bases separated the two germline ends.

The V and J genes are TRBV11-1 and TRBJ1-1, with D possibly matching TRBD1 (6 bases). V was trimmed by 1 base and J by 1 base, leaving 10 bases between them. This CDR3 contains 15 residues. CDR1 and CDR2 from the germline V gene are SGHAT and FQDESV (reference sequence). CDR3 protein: CASSLDGTPNTEAFF. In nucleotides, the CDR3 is TGTGCCAGCAGCTTAGACGGGACACCGAACACTGAAGCTTTCTTT. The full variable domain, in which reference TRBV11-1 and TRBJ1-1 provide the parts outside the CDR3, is EAEVAQSPRYKITEKSQAVAFWCDPISGHATLYWYRQILGQGPELLVQFQDESVVDDSQLPKDRFSAERLKGVDSTLKIQPAELGDSAMYLCASSLDGTPNTEAFFGQGTRLTVV.

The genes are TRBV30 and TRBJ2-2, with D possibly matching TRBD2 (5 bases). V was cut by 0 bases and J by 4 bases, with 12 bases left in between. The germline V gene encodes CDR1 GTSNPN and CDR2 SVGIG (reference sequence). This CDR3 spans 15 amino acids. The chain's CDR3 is CAWSVLGNPTGELFF. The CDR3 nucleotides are TGTGCCTGGAGTGTACTCGGGAACCCCACCGGGGAGCTGTTTTTT.